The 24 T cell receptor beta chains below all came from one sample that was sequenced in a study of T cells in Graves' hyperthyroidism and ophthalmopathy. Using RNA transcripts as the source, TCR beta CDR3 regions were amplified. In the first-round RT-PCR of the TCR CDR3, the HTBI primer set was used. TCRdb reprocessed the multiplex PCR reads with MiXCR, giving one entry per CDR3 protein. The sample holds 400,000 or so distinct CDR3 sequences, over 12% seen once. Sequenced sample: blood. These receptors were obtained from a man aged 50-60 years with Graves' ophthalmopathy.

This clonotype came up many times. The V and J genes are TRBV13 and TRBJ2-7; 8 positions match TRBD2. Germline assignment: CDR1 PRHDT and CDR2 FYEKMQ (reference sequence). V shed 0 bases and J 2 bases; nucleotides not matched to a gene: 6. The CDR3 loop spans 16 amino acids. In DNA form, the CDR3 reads TGTGCCAGCAGCTTAGGAGGGACTAGTCTACCCTACGAGCAGTACTTC. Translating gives CASSLGGTSLPYEQYF.

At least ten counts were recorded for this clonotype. The CDR3 sequence: CASSLGTRHNEQFF. CDR3 sequence (DNA): TGCGCCAGCAGCTTGGGAACGCGCCACAATGAGCAGTTCTTC. The chain joins TRBV5-1 to TRBJ2-1; no definite D call. Germline V gene data show CDR1 as SGHRS and CDR2 as YFSETQ. This CDR3 has 14 residues. V lost 0 bases and J 5 bases, leaving 9 bases between the germline ends.

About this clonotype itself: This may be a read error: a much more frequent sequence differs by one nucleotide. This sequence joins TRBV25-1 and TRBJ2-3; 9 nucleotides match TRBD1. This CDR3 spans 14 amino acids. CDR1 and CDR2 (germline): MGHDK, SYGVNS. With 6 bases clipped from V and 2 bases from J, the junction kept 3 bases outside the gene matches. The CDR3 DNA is TGTGCCAGCAGGAACAGGGGGCCCACAGATACGCAGTATTTT. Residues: CASRNRGPTDTQYF.

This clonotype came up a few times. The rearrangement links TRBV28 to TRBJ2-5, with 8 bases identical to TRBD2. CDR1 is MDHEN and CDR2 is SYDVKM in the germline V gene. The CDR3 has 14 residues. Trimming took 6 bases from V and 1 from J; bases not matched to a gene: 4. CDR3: CASRLAGLQETQYF. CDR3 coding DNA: TGTGCCAGCAGGCTAGCGGGCCTCCAAGAGACCCAGTACTTC.

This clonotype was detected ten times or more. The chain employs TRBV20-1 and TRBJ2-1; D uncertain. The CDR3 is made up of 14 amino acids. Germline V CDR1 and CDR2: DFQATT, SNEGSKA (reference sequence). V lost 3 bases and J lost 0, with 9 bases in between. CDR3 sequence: CSARSAGSYNEQFF. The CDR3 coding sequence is TGCAGTGCTAGGTCCGCTGGCTCCTACAATGAGCAGTTCTTC.

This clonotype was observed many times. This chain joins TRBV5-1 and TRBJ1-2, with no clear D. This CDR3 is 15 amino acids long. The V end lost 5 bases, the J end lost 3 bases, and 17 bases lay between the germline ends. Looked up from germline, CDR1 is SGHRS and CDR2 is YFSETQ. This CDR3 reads CASRRELAGDYGYTF. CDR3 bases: TGCGCCAGCAGGCGGGAGTTGGCAGGCGACTATGGCTACACCTTC.

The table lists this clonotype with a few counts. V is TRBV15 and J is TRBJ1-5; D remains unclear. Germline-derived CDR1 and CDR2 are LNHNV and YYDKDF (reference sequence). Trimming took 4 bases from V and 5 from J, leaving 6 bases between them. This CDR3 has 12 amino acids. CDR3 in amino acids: CATSNPYQPQHF. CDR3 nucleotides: TGTGCCACCAGCAATCCATATCAGCCCCAGCATTTT.

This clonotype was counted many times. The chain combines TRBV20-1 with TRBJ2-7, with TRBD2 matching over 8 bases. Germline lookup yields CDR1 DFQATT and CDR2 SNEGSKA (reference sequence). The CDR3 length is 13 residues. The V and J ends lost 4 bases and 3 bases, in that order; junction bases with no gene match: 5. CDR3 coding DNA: TGCAGTGCTACGGTGAGCGGGAGCTACGAGCAGTACTTC. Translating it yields CSATVSGSYEQYF.

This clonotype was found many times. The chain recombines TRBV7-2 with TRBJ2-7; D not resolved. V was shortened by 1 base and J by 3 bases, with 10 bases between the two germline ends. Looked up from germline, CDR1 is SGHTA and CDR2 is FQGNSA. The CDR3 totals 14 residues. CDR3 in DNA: TGTGCCAGCAGCTTAGGTGTCAGACTCTACGAGCAGTACTTC. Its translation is CASSLGVRLYEQYF.

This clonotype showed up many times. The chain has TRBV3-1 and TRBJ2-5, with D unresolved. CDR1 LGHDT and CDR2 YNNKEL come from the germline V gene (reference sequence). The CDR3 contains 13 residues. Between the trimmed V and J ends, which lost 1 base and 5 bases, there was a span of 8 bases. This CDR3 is CASSQGVSETQYF. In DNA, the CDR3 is TGTGCCAGCAGCCAAGGAGTTAGCGAGACCCAGTACTTC.

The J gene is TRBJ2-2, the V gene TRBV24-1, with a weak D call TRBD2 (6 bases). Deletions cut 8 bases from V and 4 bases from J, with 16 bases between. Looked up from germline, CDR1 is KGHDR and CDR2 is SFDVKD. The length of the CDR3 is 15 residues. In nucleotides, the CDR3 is TGTGCCACCATGAGTCCGGGAGAGATCACCGGGGAGCTGTTTTTT. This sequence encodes CATMSPGEITGELFF.

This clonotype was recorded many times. The CDR3 sequence: CASSQDHGGHEANQPQHF. The CDR3 region has the DNA TGTGCCAGCAGCCAAGATCACGGGGGGCACGAGGCCAATCAGCCCCAGCATTTT. The rearrangement uses TRBV3-1 and TRBJ1-5, with TRBD1 as a possible D gene (6 bases). Trimming left V 0 bases short and J 3 bases short, with 18 bases between. Germline V lookup: CDR1 LGHDT, CDR2 YNNKEL (reference sequence). This CDR3 is built from 18 residues.

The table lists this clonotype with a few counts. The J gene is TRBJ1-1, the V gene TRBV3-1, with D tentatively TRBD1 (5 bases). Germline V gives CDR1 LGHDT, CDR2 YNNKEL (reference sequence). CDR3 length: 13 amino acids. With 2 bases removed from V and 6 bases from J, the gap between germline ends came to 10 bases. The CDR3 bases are TGTGCCAGCAGCCAATTGGAAGGGGCTGAAGCTTTCTTT. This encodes CASSQLEGAEAFF.

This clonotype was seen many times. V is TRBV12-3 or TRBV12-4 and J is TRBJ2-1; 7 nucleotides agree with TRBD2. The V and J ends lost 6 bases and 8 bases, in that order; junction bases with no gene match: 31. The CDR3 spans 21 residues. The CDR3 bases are TGTGCCAGCAGCTGGAGGGGCGTGGGAGGGCCTGCATCTCTCCCTAGCCATGAGCAGTTCTTC. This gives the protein CASSWRGVGGPASLPSHEQFF.

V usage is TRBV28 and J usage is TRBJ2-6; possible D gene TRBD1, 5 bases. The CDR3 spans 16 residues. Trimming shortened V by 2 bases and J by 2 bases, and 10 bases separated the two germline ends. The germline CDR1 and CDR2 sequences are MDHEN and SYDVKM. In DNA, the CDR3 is TGTGCCAGCAGTTTAAGAGTAGGGGCTGGGGCCAACGTCCTGACTTTC. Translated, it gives CASSLRVGAGANVLTF.

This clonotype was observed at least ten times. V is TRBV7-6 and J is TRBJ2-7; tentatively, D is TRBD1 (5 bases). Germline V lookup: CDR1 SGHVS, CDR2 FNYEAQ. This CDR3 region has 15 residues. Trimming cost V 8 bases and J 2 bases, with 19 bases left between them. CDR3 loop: CASSETAGFPYEQYF. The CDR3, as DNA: TGTGCCAGCTCCGAGACGGCAGGGTTTCCCTACGAGCAGTACTTC.

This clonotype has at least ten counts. The CDR3 DNA sequence: TGCAGTGCTAGAGGACCGGGACAGGGGCTTCGGGCCCAGTACTTC. The encoded protein is CSARGPGQGLRAQYF. The chain has TRBV20-1 and TRBJ2-5; 10 bases align to TRBD1. Trimming took 1 base from V and 9 from J; bases not matched to a gene: 11. Looked up from germline, CDR1 is DFQATT and CDR2 is SNEGSKA (reference sequence). There are 15 residues in the CDR3.

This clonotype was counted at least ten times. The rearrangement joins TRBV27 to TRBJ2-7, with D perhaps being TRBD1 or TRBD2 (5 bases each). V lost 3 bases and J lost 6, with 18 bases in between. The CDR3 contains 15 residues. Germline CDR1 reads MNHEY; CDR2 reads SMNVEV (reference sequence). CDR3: CASSFPGAGGLEQYF. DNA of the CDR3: TGTGCCAGCAGTTTCCCCGGGGCCGGAGGTCTCGAGCAGTACTTC.

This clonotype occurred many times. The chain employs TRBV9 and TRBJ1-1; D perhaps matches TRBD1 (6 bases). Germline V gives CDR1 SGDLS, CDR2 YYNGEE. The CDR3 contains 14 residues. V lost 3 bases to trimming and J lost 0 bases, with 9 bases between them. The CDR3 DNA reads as TGTGCCAGCAGCGGGACAGATCTGAACACTGAAGCTTTCTTT. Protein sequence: CASSGTDLNTEAFF.

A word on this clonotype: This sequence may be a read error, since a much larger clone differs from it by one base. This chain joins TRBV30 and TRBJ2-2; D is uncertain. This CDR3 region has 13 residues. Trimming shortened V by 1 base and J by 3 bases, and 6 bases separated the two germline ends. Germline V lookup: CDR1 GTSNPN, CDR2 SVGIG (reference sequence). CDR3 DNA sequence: TGTGCCTGGAGTGGGACCTACACCGGGGAGCTGTTTTTT. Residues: CAWSGTYTGELFF.

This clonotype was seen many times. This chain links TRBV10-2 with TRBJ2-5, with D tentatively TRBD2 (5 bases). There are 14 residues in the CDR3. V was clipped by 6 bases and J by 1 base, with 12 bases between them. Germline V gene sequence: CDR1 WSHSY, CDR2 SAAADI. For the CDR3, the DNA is TGCGCCAGCAGCGGTACTAGGTTCCAAGAGACCCAGTACTTC. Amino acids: CASSGTRFQETQYF.

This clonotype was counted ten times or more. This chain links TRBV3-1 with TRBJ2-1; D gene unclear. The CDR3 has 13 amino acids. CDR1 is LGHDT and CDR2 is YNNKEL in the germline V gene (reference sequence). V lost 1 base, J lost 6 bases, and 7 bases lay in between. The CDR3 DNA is TGTGCCAGCAGCCAAGGACCCATCAATGAGCAGTTCTTC. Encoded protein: CASSQGPINEQFF.

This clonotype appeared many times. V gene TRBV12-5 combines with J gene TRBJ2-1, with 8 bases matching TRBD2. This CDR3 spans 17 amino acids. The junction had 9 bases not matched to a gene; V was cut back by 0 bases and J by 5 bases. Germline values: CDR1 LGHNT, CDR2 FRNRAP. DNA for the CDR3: TGTGCTAGTGGTTTGGTAGTTGGAGCGGGAGCCCACAATGAGCAGTTCTTC. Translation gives CASGLVVGAGAHNEQFF.

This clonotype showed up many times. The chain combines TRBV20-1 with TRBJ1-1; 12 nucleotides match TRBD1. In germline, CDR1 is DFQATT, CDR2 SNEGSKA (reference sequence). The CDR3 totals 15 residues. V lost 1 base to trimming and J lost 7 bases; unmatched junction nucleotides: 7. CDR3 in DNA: TGCAGTGCTAGAGTTCCGGGACAGGGGGCAGTTGAAGCTTTCTTT. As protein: CSARVPGQGAVEAFF.